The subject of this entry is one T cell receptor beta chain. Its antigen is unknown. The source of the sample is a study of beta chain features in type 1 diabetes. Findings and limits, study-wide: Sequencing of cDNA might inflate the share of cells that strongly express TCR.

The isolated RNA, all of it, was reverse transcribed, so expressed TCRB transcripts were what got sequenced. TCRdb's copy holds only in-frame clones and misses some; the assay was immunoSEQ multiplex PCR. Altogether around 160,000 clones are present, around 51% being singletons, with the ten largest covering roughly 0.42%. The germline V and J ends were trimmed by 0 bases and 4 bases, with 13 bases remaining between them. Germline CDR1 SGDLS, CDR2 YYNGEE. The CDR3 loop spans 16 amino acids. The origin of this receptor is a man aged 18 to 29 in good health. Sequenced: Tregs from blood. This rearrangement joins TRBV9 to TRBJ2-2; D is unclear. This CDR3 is CASSVDPSTGTGELFF. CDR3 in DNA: TGTGCCAGCAGCGTAGATCCGTCTACGGGCACCGGGGAGCTGTTTTTT.